The rows below give T cell receptor beta chains drawn from one sample of a study of blood T cell repertoires in COVID-19. The repertoire was sequenced with immunoSEQ multiplex PCR; TCRdb's copy has only in-frame clones and lacks some. The sample yields 70,000 to 75,000 clones, around 81% seen once. Sequenced sample: peripheral blood. The receptor source for this set is a woman aged 70 to 79 with acute or convalescent COVID-19. Both conserved end residues are part of each CDR3. D genes are given only for firm matches.

v_gene	d_gene	j_gene	CDR3nt	CDR3aa
TRBV11-2	TRBD1	TRBJ2-7	TGTGCCAGCAGTCGAGCAGGGGGCTCCTACGAGCAGTACTTC	CASSRAGGSYEQYF
TRBV19	TRBD1	TRBJ2-7	TGTGCCAGTATGCACCCGGGACAGAAGTACGAGCAGTACTTC	CASMHPGQKYEQYF
TRBV5-1	-	TRBJ2-5	TGCGCCAGCAGCTTGACAAATGCGGGGGAGACCCAGTACTTC	CASSLTNAGETQYF
TRBV3-1/TRBV3-2	-	TRBJ1-3	TGTGCCAGCAGCCTGAGACAGGGAAACACCATATATTTT	CASSLRQGNTIYF
TRBV27	-	TRBJ1-1	TGTGCCAGCAGAATAACAGACAGGTTGAACACTGAAGCTTTCTTT	CASRITDRLNTEAFF
TRBV4-1	TRBD2	TRBJ2-2	TGCGCCAGCAGCCAAGGGGGACTAGCGCTAACCGGGGAGCTGTTTTTT	CASSQGGLALTGELFF
TRBV6-5	TRBD1	TRBJ1-1	TGTGCCAGCAGCCGGACAGGAATCACTGAAGCTTTCTTT	CASSRTGITEAFF
TRBV27	TRBD1	TRBJ2-5	TGTGCCAGCAGGGCCGGACAGGGGGCAGGAGAGACCCAGTACTTC	CASRAGQGAGETQYF
TRBV7-7	TRBD1	TRBJ1-4	TGTGCCAGCAGCCCCGGGACAGGGAATAATGAAAAACTGTTTTTT	CASSPGTGNNEKLFF
TRBV5-4	-	TRBJ2-3	TGTGCCAGCAGCTTATGGGACCAGGGAGGAGATACGCAGTATTTT	CASSLWDQGGDTQYF
TRBV7-9	-	TRBJ2-5	TGTGCCAGCAGCTTTTTACTCGTTCGGGAGGGGGCGGTGGAGACCCAGTACTTC	CASSFLLVREGAVETQYF
TRBV18	-	TRBJ2-3	TGTGCCAGCTCACCACCGTGGGGTTCGGACTCGGCTAGCACAGATACGCAGTATTTT	CASSPPWGSDSASTDTQYF
TRBV11-1	-	TRBJ1-4	TGTGCCTCGAAAAGGGGTCGAGGTGATGAAAAACTGTTTTTT	CASKRGRGDEKLFF
TRBV7-8	-	TRBJ1-3	TGTGCCAGCAGGCGCTCAAGTGGAAACACCATATATTTT	CASRRSSGNTIYF
TRBV19	-	TRBJ2-1	TGTGCCAGTAAGGCAGGGGGGAGCTCCTACAATGAGCAGTTCTTC	CASKAGGSSYNEQFF